This T cell receptor (beta chain) was documented in a study of OX40 agonist ivuxolimab in advanced cancers. Notes on this clone: Antigen specificity is unknown.

Prior autoimmune disease or systemic immunosuppression barred patients. Losses at the gene ends were 5 bases for V and 6 bases for J; bases not matched to a gene: 13. Germline V gene data show CDR1 as LGHNT and CDR2 as FRNRAP. The CDR3 runs 15 residues. Clones were read by immunoSEQ multiplex PCR, and TCRdb kept only the in-frame ones, dropping some. This sample carries 75,000 to 100,000 clones, under 85% of them seen once, and the ten largest clones take approximately 5%. The study's findings and limits: At 0.1 to 3.0 mg/kg, CD4+ and CD8+ blood T cells expanded clonally by week 6.

The V call is TRBV12-5, the J call TRBJ2-7; 7 nucleotides line up with TRBD2. The sequence was collected from an adult with an advanced solid tumor such as melanoma, head and neck, liver or kidney cancer. The input for sequencing was CD4+ or CD8+ T cells sorted from blood, taken in a trial of the OX40 agonist ivuxolimab. The CDR3 protein is CASGAGEGGLIEQYF. The CDR3, as DNA: TGTGCTAGTGGTGCGGGAGAGGGAGGCCTTATCGAGCAGTACTTC.